This TCR beta chain appears in the sequencing data of a study of blood T cells in healthy people across ages. Primers used in a second PCR of about 6 to 11 cycles were a sample-barcoded 5' primer and a J-beta primer mix. One entry per CDR3 protein results from TCRdb running MiXCR on the 5' RACE reads. The sample includes about 1.5 million distinct CDR3 sequences, about 43% of them seen just once. The sample holds many counts of this clonotype. V was shortened by 8 bases and J by 8 bases, with 18 bases between the two germline ends. There are 13 residues in the CDR3. The sequenced material came from blood. This receptor was obtained from a woman aged 18-29 years in good health. The genes are TRBV12-3 or TRBV12-4 and TRBJ1-2, with D maybe TRBD1 (5 bases). CDR3 DNA: TGTGCCAGCCAAAGGTCAGGGAGTAACGGCTACACCTTC. This sequence encodes CASQRSGSNGYTF.